The 10 T cell receptor beta chains given below trace back to one sample, sequenced in a study of T cells in Graves' hyperthyroidism and ophthalmopathy. Amplification of TCR beta CDR3 regions was performed using RNA transcripts as template. An initial round of RT-PCR targeting the TCR CDR3 relied on the HTBI primer set. TCRdb itself ran the multiplex PCR reads through MiXCR, one entry per CDR3 protein. The table has about 560,000 distinct CDR3 sequences, 16% seen once; the top ten hold around a sixth. The sequencing input was blood. The receptors derive from a woman under 30 with Graves' hyperthyroidism.

This clonotype appeared a few times. J is TRBJ1-6 and V is TRBV6-2 or TRBV6-3; no firm D call. CDR3 length equals 13 residues. Germline V gene lookup returns CDR1 MNHEY and CDR2 SVGEGT. Trimming took off 7 bases at V and 9 bases at J, with 13 bases between the two ends. The CDR3 coding sequence is TGTGCCAGCACCTTCACCGGGGTTTCACCCCTCCACTTT. This sequence encodes CASTFTGVSPLHF.

This clonotype was counted only a few times. The chain couples TRBV20-1 to TRBJ2-1; 9 bases line up with TRBD2. With 5 bases clipped from V and 7 bases from J, the junction kept 6 bases outside the gene matches. This CDR3 has 13 amino acids. Germline values: CDR1 DFQATT, CDR2 SNEGSKA (reference sequence). The CDR3 reads CSAVTSGWNEQFF. In DNA form, the CDR3 reads TGCAGTGCTGTAACTAGCGGGTGGAATGAGCAGTTCTTC.

This clonotype was observed at least ten times. V gene TRBV6-1 combines with J gene TRBJ2-1; the D gene is possibly TRBD1 (6 bases). This CDR3 spans 15 amino acids. V lost 7 bases and J 0 bases, leaving 13 bases between the germline ends. Per the germline V gene, CDR1 is MNHNS and CDR2 is SASEGT. The CDR3 loop is CASKNGQSSYNEQFF. DNA for the CDR3: TGTGCCAGCAAGAATGGACAGAGCTCCTACAATGAGCAGTTCTTC.

This clonotype has ten or more counts. V usage is TRBV12-3 or TRBV12-4 and J usage is TRBJ2-5; D unclear. The CDR3 has 13 residues. The ends were cut back, 6 bases at V and 5 bases at J, with 13 bases in the middle. This CDR3 is CASRLNLGETQYF. The DNA of the CDR3 is TGTGCCAGCAGACTTAACTTAGGGGAGACCCAGTACTTC.

The CDR3 loop reads CATSRYTGSSSGNTIYF. CDR3 coding DNA: TGTGCCACCAGCAGGTACACAGGGAGTAGCTCTGGAAACACCATATATTTT. The V gene is TRBV15, the J gene TRBJ1-3, with a tentative D call TRBD1 (6 bases). Deletions cut 3 bases from V and 0 bases from J, with 15 bases between. The CDR3 runs 17 residues. Germline CDR1 reads LNHNV; CDR2 reads YYDKDF (reference sequence).

This clonotype was seen at least ten times. This sequence joins TRBV6-1 and TRBJ2-7; TRBD1 agrees at 7 bases. Germline-derived CDR1 and CDR2 are MNHNS and SASEGT. J lost 0 bases, V lost 5 bases, and 7 bases had no gene match. CDR3 length: 15 residues. The CDR3 DNA reads as TGTGCCAGCAGTTATTCAGGGGGTAGCTCCTACGAGCAGTACTTC. Protein product: CASSYSGGSSYEQYF.

This clonotype was seen many times. V usage is TRBV12-3 or TRBV12-4 and J usage is TRBJ2-4; possibly TRBD1 for D (5 bases). Trimming left V 5 bases short and J 1 base short, with 15 bases between. The length of the CDR3 is 16 residues. The CDR3 DNA is TGTGCCAGCAGTCCTCAGGGTCTAGGGGCCAAAAACATTCAGTACTTC. This sequence encodes CASSPQGLGAKNIQYF.

The sample holds many counts of this clonotype. The chain is built from TRBV28 and TRBJ2-7; D might be TRBD2 (6 bases). Trimming shortened V by 5 bases and J by 7 bases, and 12 bases separated the two germline ends. CDR1 is MDHEN, CDR2 SYDVKM, per germline. The CDR3 totals 12 residues. This CDR3 is CASSPGVGEQYF. For the CDR3, the DNA is TGTGCCAGCAGTCCGGGGGTGGGGGAGCAGTACTTC.

This clonotype was counted many times. The CDR3 DNA sequence: TGCAGTGCGACCCGGGACCGCGAGGCGGAGACCCAGTACTTC. Its protein is CSATRDREAETQYF. The chain has TRBV20-1 and TRBJ2-5, with D tentatively TRBD1 or TRBD2 (5 bases each). V was shortened by 6 bases and J by 5 bases, with 19 bases between the two germline ends. The CDR3 is 14 amino acids. Germline CDR1 and CDR2: DFQATT and SNEGSKA (reference sequence).

This clonotype was seen repeatedly, ten times or more. J is TRBJ2-7 and V is TRBV20-1, with 10 bases matching TRBD1. Germline CDR1 is DFQATT and CDR2 is SNEGSKA (reference sequence). Losses at the gene ends were 1 base for V and 2 bases for J; bases not matched to a gene: 11. The CDR3 spans 17 residues. The CDR3 loop is CSARGILGTGATYEQYF. The CDR3 nucleotides read TGCAGTGCTAGAGGTATCTTAGGGACAGGGGCAACCTACGAGCAGTACTTC.